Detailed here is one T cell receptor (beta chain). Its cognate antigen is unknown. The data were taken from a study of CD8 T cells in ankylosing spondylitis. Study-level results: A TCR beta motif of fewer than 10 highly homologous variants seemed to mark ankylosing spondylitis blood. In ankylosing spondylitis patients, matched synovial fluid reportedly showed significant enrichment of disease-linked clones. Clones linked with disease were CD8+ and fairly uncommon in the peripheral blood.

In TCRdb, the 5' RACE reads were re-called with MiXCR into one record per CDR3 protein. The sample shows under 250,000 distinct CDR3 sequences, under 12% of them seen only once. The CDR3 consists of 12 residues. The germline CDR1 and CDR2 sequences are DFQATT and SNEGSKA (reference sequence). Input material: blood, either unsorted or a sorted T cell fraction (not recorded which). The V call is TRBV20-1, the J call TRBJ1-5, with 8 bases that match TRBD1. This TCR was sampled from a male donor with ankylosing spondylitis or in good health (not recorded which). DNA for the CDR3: TGCAGCGGCGGACAGGGAAGTCAGCCCCAGCATTTT. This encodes CSGGQGSQPQHF.